This record concerns one T cell receptor (beta chain) sequence. Its antigen is as yet unknown. One entry per CDR3 protein, called by TCRdb with MiXCR from the 5' RACE reads. The sample has around 210,000 distinct CDR3 sequences; approximately 8.4% are singletons. The data were taken from a study of CD8 T cells in ankylosing spondylitis. The CDR3 is 16 residues long. Germline lookup yields CDR1 MNHEY and CDR2 SVGAGI. The V end was cut by 4 bases, the J end by 8 bases, with 20 bases between. General study results and limits: Both synovial fluid and blood in reactive arthritis had previously been reported to carry some motif variants.

Sample: blood, either unsorted or a sorted T cell fraction (not recorded which). The TCR was taken from a female donor with ankylosing spondylitis or in good health (not recorded which). The chain uses TRBV6-5 and TRBJ1-4; the D gene is possibly TRBD1 (6 bases). The CDR3 sequence is CASSSPTTGQREKLFF. The CDR3 DNA reads as TGTGCCAGCAGTTCCCCTACTACCGGACAGCGAGAAAAACTGTTTTTT.